This T cell receptor beta chain was sequenced for a study of early T cells in non-severe SARS-CoV-2 infection. In this sample, this clonotype turned up many times. The target antigen is unknown. Study-wide results and limits: Private and CD4 specificities were missed by VDJdb matching, skewed to anti-spike CD8.

The V gene's germline CDR1 is MNHEY and CDR2 SMNVEV (reference sequence). The germline V and J ends were trimmed by 3 bases and 3 bases, with 9 bases remaining between them. This CDR3 contains 13 residues. Unique molecular identifiers were affixed to single, distinct cDNA molecules. TCRdb called the 5' RACE reads again in MiXCR, with one record for every CDR3 protein. Found here are about 97,000 distinct CDR3 sequences, over 10% of them singletons; the top ten hold 5% to 8%. V gene TRBV27 combines with J gene TRBJ2-7; D remains unclear. The sample was whole blood. This clonotype originated in an adult who was a healthcare worker with PCR-confirmed SARS-CoV-2 infection or an uninfected control (not recorded which). CDR3 sequence (DNA): TGTGCCAGCAGTTTTCAGGTAGACTACGAGCAGTACTTC. Protein: CASSFQVDYEQYF.